These T cell receptor beta chains were read from a single sample in a study of blood T cells in healthy people across ages. TCRdb reprocessed the 5' RACE reads with MiXCR, giving one entry per CDR3 protein. The sample consists of roughly 1.6 million distinct CDR3 sequences, roughly 32% of them appearing once. The sample taken for sequencing was blood. The receptors stem from a woman younger than 45 in good health. Both conserved end residues are trimmed from each CDR3.

TRBV20-1 | SALPGQGVADTQY
TRBV10-3 | ATSGGDQETQY
TRBV18 | ASLSGASTDTQY
TRBV25-1 | ASSEHSRGQGTDTQY
TRBV5-6 | ASRPARAALYNEQF
TRBV7-8 | ASSLEGTGRKYQETQY
TRBV11-2 | ASSSPGTATTYGYT
TRBV24-1 | ATQETGGLETQY
TRBV27 | ASSSTGLLYGYT
TRBV6-9 | ASSYSGSRPYGY
TRBV21-1 | ASSKFPPHGCGTGDCEQY
TRBV7-2 | ASSLTLAGGLYNEQF
TRBV6-1 | AGRGGVLAKNIQY
TRBV5-1 | ASSLDRGQRREQY
TRBV20-1 | SARARTDAQY
TRBV5-1 | ASSFPGQGWDEQF
TRBV20-1 | SARVRQGAYNEQF